What follows describes a single T cell receptor beta chain. This clone's antigen is unknown. The sample holds no much larger clone one base away, and base qualities are not on file. CDR1 is given as KGHSH and CDR2 as LQKENI, both from the germline V gene. V loses 6 bases of germline sequence and J loses 0 bases, and the interval between the two ends is 12 bases. Taken from cysteine to phenylalanine, the CDR3 has 15 residues. The CDR3 DNA has 45 bases and is translated from base 1. The immunoSEQ Assay, a bias-controlled multiplex PCR, was used to amplify TCRbeta CDR3 regions from genomic DNA. On the study's bioinformatics: Within the assay, amplification of reference gene primers was used to estimate how many nucleated cells each sample contained. To quantify the absolute abundance of each unique TCRbeta CDR3 rearrangement, sequence reads were collapsed and filtered. Productive Simpson clonality was computed per sample as the square root of Simpson's diversity index over productive rearrangements. TCRdb's version of the immuneACCESS table is confined to in-frame rearrangements and falls short of the full clone set. An unresolved V gene accounts for under half of the shortfall where checked; the remainder is of unknown origin. That table gives V, J and clone size, and the DNA gave D and trimming. This sample gives some 50,000 clones in total; 85% to 90% of them show up just once. Together, the top ten hold 28% of the sample.

Whole blood was collected in K2EDTA tubes by collaborating institutions according to the institutions' own protocols. Collaborator samples were shipped for TCRbeta analysis as frozen whole blood, isolated PBMCs, or DNA extracted from either sample type. This sample was included in a study of blood T cell repertoires in COVID-19 (dated by TCRdb to about 2020). For the wider study: Samples from collaborators originated in the United States, Italy and Spain and spanned both the acute and convalescent phases of COVID-19. Samples came from the ongoing ImmuneRACE study (first 160 participants) plus 1,254 subjects from 6 global collaborators. A de-identified subject ID, COVID-19 status, age in years and sex were almost always included in the sample metadata. Deeply sampled blood TCRbeta repertoires from subjects exposed to, actively infected with, or recovered from COVID-19 were included in the dataset. The material from the prospective study consisted of cDNA or gDNA derived from T cells, B-cell-depleted T cells, or PBMCs. The repertoires were made available in a free public database intended to serve as a resource for research on the immune response to SARS-CoV-2. HLA class I and class II types, where available, came from metadata supplied by the sample provider rather than from assay-based typing.

General findings and caveats noted by the study authors: The quantity of clinical and demographic metadata differed by source and by participant and was supplied without curation.

The source material was peripheral blood. Here the chain combines TRBV18 and TRBJ1-3, and possibly TRBD1, on 6 matching bases. The receptor was derived from a human donor in a cohort sampled during active COVID-19. The CDR3 here reads CASSRGQTSGNTIYF. The DNA sequence reads TGTGCCAGCTCCCGCGGACAGACCTCTGGAAACACCATATATTTT.